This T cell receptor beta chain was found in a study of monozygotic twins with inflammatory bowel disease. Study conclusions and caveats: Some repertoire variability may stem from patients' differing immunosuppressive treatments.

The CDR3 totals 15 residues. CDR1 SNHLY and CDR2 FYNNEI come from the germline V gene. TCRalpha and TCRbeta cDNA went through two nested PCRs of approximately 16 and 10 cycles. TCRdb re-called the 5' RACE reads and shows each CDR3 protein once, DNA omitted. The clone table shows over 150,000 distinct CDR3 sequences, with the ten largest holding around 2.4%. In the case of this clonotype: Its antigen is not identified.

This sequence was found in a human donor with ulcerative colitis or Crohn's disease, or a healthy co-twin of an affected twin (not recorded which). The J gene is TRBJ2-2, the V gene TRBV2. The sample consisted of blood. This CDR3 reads CASSGLTANTGELFF.